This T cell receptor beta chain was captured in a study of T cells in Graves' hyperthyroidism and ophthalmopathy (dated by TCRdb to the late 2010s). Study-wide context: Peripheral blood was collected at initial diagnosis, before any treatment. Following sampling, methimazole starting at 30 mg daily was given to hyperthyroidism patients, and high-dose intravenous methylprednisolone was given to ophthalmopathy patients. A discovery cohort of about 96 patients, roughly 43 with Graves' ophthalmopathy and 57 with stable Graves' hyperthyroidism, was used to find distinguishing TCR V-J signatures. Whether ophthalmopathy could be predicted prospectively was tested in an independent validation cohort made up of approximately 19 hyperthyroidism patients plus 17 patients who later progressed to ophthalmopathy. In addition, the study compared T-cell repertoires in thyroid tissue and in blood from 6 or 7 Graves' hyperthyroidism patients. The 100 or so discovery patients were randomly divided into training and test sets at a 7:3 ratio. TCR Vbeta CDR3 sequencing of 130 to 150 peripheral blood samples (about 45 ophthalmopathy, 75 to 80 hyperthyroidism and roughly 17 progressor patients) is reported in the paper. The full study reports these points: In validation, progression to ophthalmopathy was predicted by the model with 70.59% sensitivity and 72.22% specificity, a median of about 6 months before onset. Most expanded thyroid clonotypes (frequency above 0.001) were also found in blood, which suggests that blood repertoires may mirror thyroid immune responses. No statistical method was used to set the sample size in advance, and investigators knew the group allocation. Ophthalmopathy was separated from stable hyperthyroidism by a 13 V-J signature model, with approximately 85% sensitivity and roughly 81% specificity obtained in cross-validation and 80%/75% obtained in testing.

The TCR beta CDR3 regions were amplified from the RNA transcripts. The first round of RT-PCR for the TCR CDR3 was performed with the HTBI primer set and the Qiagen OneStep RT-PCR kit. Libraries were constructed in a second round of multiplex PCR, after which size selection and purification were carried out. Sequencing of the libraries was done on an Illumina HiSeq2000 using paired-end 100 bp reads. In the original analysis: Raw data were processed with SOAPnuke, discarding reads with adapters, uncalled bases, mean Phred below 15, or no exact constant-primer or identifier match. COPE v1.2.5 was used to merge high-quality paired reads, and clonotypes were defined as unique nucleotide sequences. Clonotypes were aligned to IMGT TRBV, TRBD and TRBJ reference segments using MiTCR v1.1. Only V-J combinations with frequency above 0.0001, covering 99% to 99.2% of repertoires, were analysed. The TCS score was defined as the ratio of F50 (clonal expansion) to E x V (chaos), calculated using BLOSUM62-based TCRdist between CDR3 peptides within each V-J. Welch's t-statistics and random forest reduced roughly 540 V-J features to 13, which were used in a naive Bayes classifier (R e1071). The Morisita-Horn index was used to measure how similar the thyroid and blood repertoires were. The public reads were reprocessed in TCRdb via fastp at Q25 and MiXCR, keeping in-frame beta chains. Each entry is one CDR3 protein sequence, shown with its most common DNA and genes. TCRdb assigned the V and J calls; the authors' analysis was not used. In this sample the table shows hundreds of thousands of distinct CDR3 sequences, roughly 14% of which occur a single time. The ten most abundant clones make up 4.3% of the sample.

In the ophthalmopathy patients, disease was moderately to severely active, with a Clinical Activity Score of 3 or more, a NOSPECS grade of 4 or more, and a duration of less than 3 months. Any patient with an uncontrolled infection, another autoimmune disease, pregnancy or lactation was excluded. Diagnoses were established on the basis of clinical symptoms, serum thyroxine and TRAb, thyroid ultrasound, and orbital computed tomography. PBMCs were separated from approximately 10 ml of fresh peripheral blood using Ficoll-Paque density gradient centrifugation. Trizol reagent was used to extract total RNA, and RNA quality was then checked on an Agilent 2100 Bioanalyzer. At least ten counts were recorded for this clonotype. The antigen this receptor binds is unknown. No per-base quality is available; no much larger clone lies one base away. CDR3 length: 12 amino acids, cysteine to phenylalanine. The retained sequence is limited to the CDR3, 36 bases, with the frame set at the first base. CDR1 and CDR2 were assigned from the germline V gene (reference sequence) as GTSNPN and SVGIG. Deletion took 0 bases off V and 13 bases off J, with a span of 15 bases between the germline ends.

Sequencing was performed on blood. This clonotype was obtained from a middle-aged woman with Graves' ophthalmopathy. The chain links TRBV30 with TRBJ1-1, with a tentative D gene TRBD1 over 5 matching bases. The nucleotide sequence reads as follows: TGTGCCTGGAGTGTGGTGAGGGGTTTCGTTTTCTTT. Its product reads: CAWSVVRGFVFF.